Listed here are 20 T cell receptor beta chains from one sample, sequenced in a study of patients and donors after allogeneic stem cell transplantation. A single record per CDR3 protein comes from TCRdb applying MiXCR to the RT-PCR reads. The table has fewer than 30,000 distinct CDR3 sequences, more than 8% seen once. Input material: blood, either unsorted or a sorted T cell fraction (not recorded which). The receptors were gathered from a human donor who was either an allogeneic HSCT recipient or a stem cell or donor lymphocyte infusion donor (not recorded which). It is not recorded whose cells these are; they may come from a transplant donor.

This clonotype was detected a few times. The J gene is TRBJ1-2, the V gene TRBV5-1, with 7 bases aligning to TRBD1. Germline-derived CDR1 and CDR2 are SGHRS and YFSETQ. The CDR3 covers 12 residues. J lost 4 bases, V lost 7 bases, and 4 bases had no gene match. CDR3: CASLDRIYGYTF. CDR3 nucleotides: TGCGCCAGCTTGGACAGGATCTATGGCTACACCTTC.

This clonotype has more than one count but fewer than ten. The chain combines TRBV7-9 with TRBJ1-2; the match to TRBD1 covers 10 bases. Germline assignment: CDR1 SEHNR and CDR2 FQNEAQ (reference sequence). The ends lost 4 bases at V and 8 bases at J; junction bases unmatched: 7. The CDR3 consists of 14 residues. CDR3 bases: TGTGCCAGCAGCTGGTGGGACAGGGGCCGGGGCTACACCTTC. This gives the protein CASSWWDRGRGYTF.

The chain has TRBV7-9 and TRBJ1-5, with D possibly being TRBD1 (5 bases). The CDR3 loop spans 14 amino acids. The V end was cut by 1 base, the J end by 5 bases, with 9 bases between. CDR1 and CDR2 (germline): SEHNR, FQNEAQ (reference sequence). The CDR3 protein is CASSLGGGDQPQHF. For the CDR3, the DNA is TGTGCCAGCAGCTTAGGGGGGGGGGATCAGCCCCAGCATTTT. Looking up the rest from reference TRBV7-9 and TRBJ1-5 gives the full variable domain: DTGVSQNPRHKITKRGQNVTFRCDPISEHNRLYWYRQTLGQGPEFLTYFQNEAQLEKSRLLSDRFSAERPKGSFSTLEIQRTEQGDSAMYLCASSLGGGDQPQHFGDGTRLSIL.

This clonotype was detected many times. The chain has TRBV29-1 and TRBJ2-7; TRBD1 aligns across 7 bases. The V and J ends lost 4 bases and 5 bases, in that order; junction bases with no gene match: 2. Germline values: CDR1 SQVTM, CDR2 ANQGSEA. This CDR3 has 11 amino acids. CDR3 protein: CSVATGDEQYF. CDR3 in DNA: TGCAGCGTTGCAACAGGGGACGAGCAGTACTTC.

The sample holds one count of this clonotype. This chain joins TRBV6-5 and TRBJ1-1; the D is unclear. The CDR3 consists of 16 residues. V shed 0 bases and J shed 0 bases, with 11 bases lying between them. Germline V gene sequence: CDR1 MNHEY, CDR2 SVGAGI. Written as DNA, the CDR3 is TGTGCCAGCAGTTACTCGGCCCTGATTCTGAACACTGAAGCTTTCTTT. Protein: CASSYSALILNTEAFF.

This clonotype was seen a few times. This chain joins TRBV18 and TRBJ1-3; 9 bases match TRBD1. V was pared by 3 bases and J by 5 bases, with 8 bases of the junction left unmatched. The germline CDR1 and CDR2 sequences are KGHSH and LQKENI. The CDR3 extends over 16 amino acids. The CDR3 DNA sequence: TGTGCCAGCTCACCTGTAGGGGGACAGGGCAGAAACACCATATATTTT. Translation: CASSPVGGQGRNTIYF. The variable domain in full, completed from reference TRBV18 and TRBJ1-3, reads NAGVMQNPRHLVRRRGQEARLRCSPMKGHSHVYWYRQLPEEGLKFMVYLQKENIIDESGMPKERFSAEFPKEGPSILRIQQVVRGDSAAYFCASSPVGGQGRNTIYFGEGSWLTVV.

This clonotype was counted many times. This chain links TRBV7-3 with TRBJ2-1; 9 bases agree with TRBD2. In germline, CDR1 is SGHTA, CDR2 FQGTGA. The CDR3 extends over 15 amino acids. After removal of 5 bases from V and 6 bases from J, the junction contained 8 bases not matched to a gene. CDR3 sequence: CASSPSGISRNEQFF. In DNA form, the CDR3 reads TGTGCCAGCAGCCCTAGCGGGATTTCTCGCAATGAGCAGTTCTTC.

Many counts were recorded for this clonotype. The genes are TRBV5-1 and TRBJ2-2; TRBD2 matches at 13 bases. Per germline, CDR1 SGHRS and CDR2 YFSETQ. The CDR3 loop spans 18 amino acids. With V trimmed by 0 bases and J by 5 bases, 7 bases remained unmatched. The CDR3 spells CASSLAQTSGRWTGELFF. In nucleotides, the CDR3 is TGCGCCAGCAGCTTGGCCCAGACTAGCGGGAGGTGGACCGGGGAGCTGTTTTTT.

V and J are TRBV28 and TRBJ2-7; TRBD2 matches at 10 bases. V dropped 7 bases and J dropped 0; count of bases not matched to a gene: 3. This CDR3 is 14 amino acids long. Germline V gives CDR1 MDHEN, CDR2 SYDVKM. The CDR3 DNA reads as TGTGCCAGCACCGGGACTAGCGTCTCCTACGAGCAGTACTTC. This codes for CASTGTSVSYEQYF.

This clonotype was found many times. The rearrangement links TRBV4-1 to TRBJ1-2; 8 positions match TRBD1. This CDR3 has 14 residues. The J segment lost 6 bases and the V segment lost 4 bases, leaving 7 bases of the junction unmatched. Germline V CDR1 and CDR2: MGHRA, YSYEKL. The CDR3 here is CASSLQGQADGYTF. The CDR3 region has the DNA TGCGCCAGCAGCCTCCAGGGACAGGCGGATGGCTACACCTTC.

This clonotype was found a few times. The V and J genes are TRBV11-3 and TRBJ2-5; D not certain. This CDR3 spans 15 amino acids. V was shortened by 7 bases and J by 2 bases, with 17 bases between the two germline ends. Looked up from germline, CDR1 is SGHNT and CDR2 is YENEEA. The CDR3 DNA reads TGTGCCAGCACCATTGACTTGACGCGGCAAGAGACCCAGTACTTC. Translated, it gives CASTIDLTRQETQYF.

This clonotype was picked up a small number of times. The chain is built from TRBV25-1 and TRBJ1-1; D is possibly TRBD1 (5 bases). V was pared by 7 bases and J by 2 bases, with 14 bases between. Looked up from germline, CDR1 is MGHDK and CDR2 is SYGVNS. The CDR3 contains 14 residues. The CDR3 loop is CASIRAGANTEAFF. In nucleotides, the CDR3 is TGTGCCAGCATCCGAGCCGGGGCTAACACTGAAGCTTTCTTT.

The chain couples TRBV2 to TRBJ1-1; unclear D gene. This CDR3 is built from 15 residues. Germline V gives CDR1 SNHLY, CDR2 FYNNEI. V shed 0 bases and J shed 1 base, with 9 bases lying between them. The CDR3 loop is CASSEAFGQNTEAFF. The CDR3 DNA reads as TGTGCCAGCAGTGAAGCCTTTGGCCAGAACACTGAAGCTTTCTTT.

The rearrangement uses TRBV5-1 and TRBJ2-7; 9 bases are a match to TRBD1. The CDR3 is 16 amino acids. V was pared by 4 bases and J by 6 bases, with 14 bases of the junction left unmatched. Germline V CDR1 and CDR2: SGHRS, YFSETQ. The DNA of the CDR3 is TGCGCCAGCAGCCTGGATATAGGACAGGGGACCGCCGAGCAGTACTTC. Translated: CASSLDIGQGTAEQYF. The full variable domain, with the rest looked up from reference TRBV5-1 and TRBJ2-7, is KAGVTQTPRYLIKTRGQQVTLSCSPISGHRSVSWYQQTPGQGLQFLFEYFSETQRNKGNFPGRFSGRQFSNSRSEMNVSTLELGDSALYLCASSLDIGQGTAEQYFGPGTRLTVT.

The J gene is TRBJ1-4, the V gene TRBV7-9, with D unclear. The germline V gene has CDR1 SEHNR and CDR2 FQNEAQ (reference sequence). Deletions cut 0 bases from V and 3 bases from J, with 14 bases between. CDR3 length equals 17 residues. CDR3 loop: CASSLAPLTVSNEKLFF. The CDR3 region has the DNA TGTGCCAGCAGCTTAGCGCCGTTGACGGTTTCTAATGAAAAACTGTTTTTT.

Concerning this clonotype itself: One end of the junction does not line up with germline, which may come from a read error. The chain joins TRBV20-1 to TRBJ1-1, with a tentative D call TRBD1 (6 bases). This CDR3 is built from 14 residues. CDR1 is DFQATT and CDR2 is SNEGSKA in the germline V gene (reference sequence). The CDR3 nucleotides read TGCTGTGCTAGAGAGGGGACAAGGAACACTGAAGCTTTCTTT. Translating it yields CCAREGTRNTEAFF.

In its sample, this clonotype was seen a few times. The rearrangement uses TRBV20-1 and TRBJ1-1; a weak D match, TRBD1 (5 bases). This CDR3 contains 13 residues. The V gene lost 5 bases and the J gene lost 5 bases, with 15 bases spanning the gap. From germline, CDR1 is DFQATT and CDR2 SNEGSKA (reference sequence). CDR3 nucleotides: TGCAGTGCTCCCACCAGGGTAAGGACTGAAGCTTTCTTT. This codes for CSAPTRVRTEAFF.

This clonotype is medium-sized. The gene calls are TRBV29-1 and TRBJ2-5; D gene ambiguous. V gave up 4 bases and J gave up 3 bases, with 9 bases separating them. This CDR3 comprises 12 residues. Germline loops: CDR1 SQVTM, CDR2 ANQGSEA. Here the CDR3 DNA reads TGCAGCGTTGTGCCCAACAAAGAGACCCAGTACTTC. Residues: CSVVPNKETQYF.

This clonotype was detected many times. V gene TRBV7-9 combines with J gene TRBJ1-4, with D hard to call. Trimming cost V 1 base and J 0 bases, with 6 bases left between them. The CDR3 totals 15 residues. CDR1 and CDR2 from the germline V gene are SEHNR and FQNEAQ (reference sequence). The CDR3 loop is CASSLGVATNEKLFF. For the CDR3, the DNA is TGTGCCAGCAGCTTAGGGGTTGCAACTAATGAAAAACTGTTTTTT.

This clonotype was seen many times. V is TRBV29-1 and J is TRBJ2-7, with D perhaps TRBD1 (7 bases). V was pared by 4 bases and J by 3 bases, with 13 bases between. The CDR3 runs to 13 residues. Germline CDR1 is SQVTM and CDR2 is ANQGSEA. In DNA form, the CDR3 reads TGCAGCGTTGTCCAGGGGGGCCGCTACGAGCAGTACTTC. It codes for CSVVQGGRYEQYF.